This TCR beta chain was observed in a study of shared clonotypes between healthy human individuals. The repertoire was sequenced with immunoSEQ multiplex PCR; TCRdb's copy has only in-frame clones and lacks some. Of some 350,000 clones in the sample, around two thirds were seen once. Study findings and constraints: Generation probability values for non-shared clonotypes were lower than those for clonotypes shared by all four donors. The sharing of 4% to 5.5% of naive CD4 clonotypes was seen across a handful of donors. Represented genetic and exposure-history diversity was restricted by having few donors.

The CDR3 totals 16 residues. From germline, CDR1 is SGHTA and CDR2 FQGTGA. V shed 5 bases and J 2 bases; nucleotides not matched to a gene: 6. Worth noting for this clone: Its antigen is currently unknown.

The chain links TRBV7-3 to TRBJ2-2, with 9 positions matching TRBD2. The origin of this receptor is a man in his thirties or forties in good health. Sequences were obtained from memory CD4+ T cells sorted from blood. As for subset: CD45RA-negative fraction. The DNA for the CDR3 is TGTGCCAGCAGCACAACTAGCGGGCGTAACACCGGGGAGCTGTTTTTT. As protein: CASSTTSGRNTGELFF.